The 3 T cell receptor beta chains below all came from one sample that was sequenced in a study of technical replicates of blood from several donors. The data were produced by immunoSEQ multiplex PCR, yet TCRdb's version contains in-frame clones alone and is incomplete. This table holds tens of thousands of clones, roughly 91% found once. Sequenced material: T cells isolated from PBMCs. Source of these receptors: a human donor in good health. Some clones in this sample may be carry-over from other donors' samples.

The chain has TRBV7-3 and TRBJ1-5, with D maybe TRBD1 (6 bases). This CDR3 is built from 15 residues. Germline V gives CDR1 SGHTA, CDR2 FQGTGA. Trimming pared 0 bases from V and 4 bases from J, leaving 10 bases between. In DNA, the CDR3 is TGTGCCAGCAGCTTAACAGGGGGACGAAATCAGCCCCAGCATTTT. It translates to CASSLTGGRNQPQHF.

The rearrangement uses TRBV4-2 and TRBJ2-1; 7 bases are shared with TRBD2. Germline values: CDR1 LGHNA, CDR2 YNFKEQ. The CDR3 has 16 amino acids. The V gene end was trimmed by 0 bases and the J gene end by 8 bases; junction bases not matched to a gene: 10. CDR3 DNA sequence: TGTGCCAGCAGCCAAGATCAAAGGACTAGTTATTATGAGCAGTTCTTC. Protein: CASSQDQRTSYYEQFF.

The chain is built from TRBV4-2 and TRBJ1-2; 7 bases match TRBD1. The CDR3 extends over 17 amino acids. J gave up 0 bases and V 1 base, and 8 bases lay outside the gene matches. The germline V gene encodes CDR1 LGHNA and CDR2 YNFKEQ. The CDR3 spells CASSQGTGRSSNYGYTF. CDR3 in DNA: TGTGCCAGCAGCCAAGGGACAGGCCGATCTTCTAACTATGGCTACACCTTC.